This entry lists 31 T cell receptor beta chains sequenced from one sample in a study of blood T cells in healthy people across ages. For the second PCR, which ran for about 6 to 12 cycles, a sample-barcoded 5' primer and a J-beta primer mix were used. TCRdb passed the 5' RACE reads through MiXCR, listing each CDR3 protein once. The sample includes about 800,000 distinct CDR3 sequences, roughly 60% seen only once; the top ten take roughly 22%. Sequencing was done on a sample of blood. The receptors originated from a young man in good health.

The chain joins TRBV7-2 to TRBJ2-4; no firm D call. V was cut by 4 bases and J by 7 bases, with 23 bases left in between. Germline-derived CDR1 and CDR2 are SGHTA and FQGNSA. The CDR3 is 17 residues long. DNA of the CDR3: TGTGCCAGCAGCTCGGGTGGTGTGGTCAGGTCGTTGAACATTCAGTACTTC. This sequence encodes CASSSGGVVRSLNIQYF.

The chain links TRBV29-1 to TRBJ1-1, with D maybe TRBD1 (5 bases). The CDR3 sequence is 13 residues long. CDR1 SQVTM and CDR2 ANQGSEA come from the germline V gene. The V gene lost 7 bases and the J gene lost 1 base, with 13 bases spanning the gap. CDR3 nucleotide sequence: TGCAGCGGGGGCGAGGGCGCGAACACTGAAGCTTTCTTT. This gives the protein CSGGEGANTEAFF.

The rearrangement links TRBV6-2 or TRBV6-3 to TRBJ1-2; D is ambiguous. Between the trimmed V and J ends, which lost 6 bases and 7 bases, there was a span of 12 bases. Germline CDR1 and CDR2: MNHEY and SVGEGT. This CDR3 is 12 amino acids long. CDR3 sequence (DNA): TGTGCCAGCAGGGACGGGCCCACTGGCTACACCTTC. Amino acids: CASRDGPTGYTF.

This clonotype was recorded a few times. The V gene is TRBV20-1, the J gene TRBJ1-4; D call uncertain. The V and J ends lost 4 bases and 5 bases respectively, with 8 bases between them. Germline V CDR1 and CDR2: DFQATT, SNEGSKA (reference sequence). There are 12 residues in the CDR3. CDR3 sequence reads: CSAMAPNEKLFF. CDR3 in DNA: TGCAGTGCTATGGCCCCCAATGAAAAACTGTTTTTT.

The V and J genes are TRBV14 and TRBJ1-5; D is undetermined. The CDR3 contains 16 residues. The ends were cut back, 0 bases at V and 2 bases at J, with 11 bases in the middle. Germline V gene sequence: CDR1 SGHDN, CDR2 FVKESK. The CDR3 spells CASSQEGKDGNQPQHF. CDR3 DNA: TGTGCCAGCAGCCAAGAAGGCAAGGACGGCAATCAGCCCCAGCATTTT.

Only a few counts were recorded for this clonotype. The CDR3 coding sequence is TGTGCCAGCAGCTTGGACACGGGGAGCTCCTACGAGCAGTACTTC. This codes for CASSLDTGSSYEQYF. V is TRBV7-2 and J is TRBJ2-7; either TRBD1 or TRBD2 may fit D (5 bases each). V lost 3 bases and J lost 0, with 12 bases in between. The V gene's germline CDR1 is SGHTA and CDR2 FQGNSA. The CDR3 totals 15 residues.

This rearrangement joins TRBV12-3 or TRBV12-4 to TRBJ2-3; D gene unclear. Between the trimmed V and J ends, which lost 5 bases and 10 bases, there was a span of 16 bases. The CDR3 has 13 residues. This CDR3 reads CASSVPEELAQYF. The CDR3 nucleotides are TGTGCCAGCAGTGTACCAGAGGAGTTGGCGCAGTATTTT.

This clonotype was detected only once. The rearrangement uses TRBV6-5 and TRBJ2-3; 13 positions match TRBD2. The CDR3 spans 20 residues. With V trimmed by 4 bases and J by 4 bases, 17 bases remained unmatched. Germline CDR1 is MNHEY and CDR2 is SVGAGI. The CDR3 is CASSSSLGLAGPVLPDTQYF. CDR3 bases: TGTGCCAGCAGTTCGTCCTTGGGACTAGCGGGACCAGTTCTACCAGATACGCAGTATTTT.

The table lists this clonotype with a few counts. V usage is TRBV29-1 and J usage is TRBJ2-5, with a tentative D call TRBD1 (6 bases). The CDR3 is 13 residues long. CDR1 SQVTM and CDR2 ANQGSEA come from the germline V gene. The germline V and J ends were trimmed by 5 bases and 9 bases, with 19 bases remaining between them. CDR3 bases: TGCAGCGTTCTCTTGACAGGAGGTTGGGCCCAGTACTTC. It specifies CSVLLTGGWAQYF. Full variable domain (missing parts from reference TRBV29-1 and TRBJ2-5): SAVISQKPSRDICQRGTSLTIQCQVDSQVTMMFWYRQQPGQSLTLIATANQGSEATYESGFVIDKFPISRPNLTFSTLTVSNMSPEDSSIYLCSVLLTGGWAQYFGPGTRLLVL.

This clonotype appeared once. CDR3 bases: TGTGCCAGCAGCTTAGTAGGCGGGACGGCAGACAATGAGCAGTACTTC. Residues: CASSLVGGTADNEQYF. V is TRBV11-3 and J is TRBJ2-7, with D perhaps matching TRBD2 (6 bases). V was pared by 1 base and J by 7 bases, with 20 bases between. The CDR3 has 16 amino acids. Germline V lookup: CDR1 SGHNT, CDR2 YENEEA.

The chain employs TRBV9 and TRBJ2-1; D is ambiguous. CDR1 and CDR2 (germline): SGDLS, YYNGEE. V was trimmed by 4 bases and J by 7 bases, leaving 12 bases between them. CDR3 length: 13 amino acids. Here the CDR3 DNA reads TGTGCCAGCAGCCCCTCGGTAGGAAATGAGCAGTTCTTC. This gives the protein CASSPSVGNEQFF.

This chain connects TRBV12-3 or TRBV12-4 to TRBJ2-3; D is unresolved. The CDR3 is 15 residues long. V gave up 6 bases and J gave up 12 bases, with 25 bases separating them. CDR3: CASRPQSGGGETQYF. In nucleotides, the CDR3 is TGTGCCAGCAGGCCCCAATCGGGCGGTGGAGAGACCCAGTATTTT.

This rearrangement joins TRBV4-2 to TRBJ2-4; D not resolved. The DNA matches TRBJ2-7 better at its end, which makes the J call doubtful. This CDR3 has 14 amino acids. The germline CDR1 and CDR2 sequences are LGHNA and YNFKEQ. CDR3 in DNA: TGTGCCAGCAGCCAAGTTGAAGCCCCAGGCGAGCAGTACTTC. Amino acid sequence: CASSQVEAPGEQYF.

The chain employs TRBV15 and TRBJ2-4; the match to TRBD2 covers 7 bases. Germline V gene data show CDR1 as LNHNV and CDR2 as YYDKDF (reference sequence). V trimming: 3 bases; J trimming: 13 bases; junction bases outside the gene matches: 15. The CDR3 has 15 amino acids. CDR3: CATSSPQRGNLEQYF. CDR3 DNA: TGTGCCACCAGCAGCCCCCAGCGGGGAAACCTGGAGCAGTACTTC.

J is TRBJ2-6 and V is TRBV6-5; D uncertain. V lost 10 bases to trimming and J lost 1 base, with 11 bases between them. Germline assignment: CDR1 MNHEY and CDR2 SVGAGI. This CDR3 has 14 residues. Written as DNA, the CDR3 is TGTGCCACGCACAGAGATTCTGGGGCCAACGTCCTGACTTTC. It encodes CATHRDSGANVLTF.

The chain uses TRBV3-1 and TRBJ2-7, with TRBD2 matching 7 bases. The CDR3 length is 15 residues. Trimming removed 2 bases from V and 2 bases from J; junction bases left unmatched: 6. The germline V gene has CDR1 LGHDT and CDR2 YNNKEL (reference sequence). The CDR3 region is CASSQKSSGAYEQYF. CDR3 sequence (DNA): TGTGCCAGCAGCCAAAAATCTAGCGGAGCCTACGAGCAGTACTTC.

A few counts support this clonotype. The rearrangement links TRBV7-8 to TRBJ1-2, with TRBD1 matching over 7 bases. The J segment lost 2 bases and the V segment lost 2 bases, leaving 5 bases of the junction unmatched. Germline V lookup: CDR1 SGHVS, CDR2 FQNEAQ. The CDR3 has 15 residues. DNA for the CDR3: TGTGCCAGCAGCTTAAATTCGGGACAGAACTATGGCTACACCTTC. It codes for CASSLNSGQNYGYTF.

The chain has TRBV24-1 and TRBJ2-1, with 8 bases lining up with TRBD2. From germline, CDR1 is KGHDR and CDR2 SFDVKD. This CDR3 is built from 14 residues. With 12 bases clipped from V and 4 bases from J, the junction kept 10 bases outside the gene matches. The CDR3 region has the DNA TGTGCCGTCCGATCTAGCGGGCCTTACAATGAGCAGTTCTTC. This translates into CAVRSSGPYNEQFF.

This clonotype occurred a few times. The genes are TRBV29-1 and TRBJ2-5, with 8 bases that match TRBD1. The CDR3 runs to 14 residues. The V and J ends lost 6 bases and 7 bases, in that order; junction bases with no gene match: 13. Per the germline V gene, CDR1 is SQVTM and CDR2 is ANQGSEA. The CDR3 spells CSVDSSDRDGTQYF. In nucleotides, the CDR3 is TGCAGCGTGGACAGCTCGGACAGGGATGGGACCCAGTACTTC. Complete variable domain (other parts from reference TRBV29-1 and TRBJ2-5): SAVISQKPSRDICQRGTSLTIQCQVDSQVTMMFWYRQQPGQSLTLIATANQGSEATYESGFVIDKFPISRPNLTFSTLTVSNMSPEDSSIYLCSVDSSDRDGTQYFGPGTRLLVL.

The chain is built from TRBV4-2 and TRBJ2-1, with 7 bases that match TRBD2. V lost 6 bases, J lost 9 bases, and 14 bases stayed unmatched. CDR1 and CDR2 from the germline V gene are LGHNA and YNFKEQ. This CDR3 is 15 amino acids long. CDR3 nucleotide sequence: TGTGCCAGCAGACTCGGAGTGGGAGGGCCGAGTGAGCAGTTCTTC. The encoded protein is CASRLGVGGPSEQFF.

This chain connects TRBV5-1 to TRBJ1-2; D is perhaps TRBD1 (6 bases). V dropped 5 bases and J dropped 6 bases, with 11 bases sitting between them. The germline gives CDR1 SGHRS, CDR2 YFSETQ. The CDR3 runs to 12 residues. Here the CDR3 reads CASRGNRDGYTF. The CDR3 region has the DNA TGCGCCAGCAGGGGGAACAGGGATGGCTACACCTTC.

The sample holds one count of this clonotype. This rearrangement joins TRBV21-1 to TRBJ2-7; the table's D call, TRBD1, was not checked against the DNA. TRBV21-1 is listed as a pseudogene. The CDR3 consists of 13 residues. The CDR3 bases are TGTGCCAGCAGACCCCCTACGTCCTACGAGCAGTACTTC. It is translated as CASRPPTSYEQYF.

The chain uses TRBV20-1 and TRBJ1-5, with D unresolved. Per germline, CDR1 DFQATT and CDR2 SNEGSKA (reference sequence). V lost 0 bases and J lost 0, with 15 bases in between. The CDR3 extends over 17 amino acids. CDR3 loop: CSARDSKGPRSNQPQHF. CDR3 nucleotides: TGCAGTGCTAGAGATTCGAAGGGCCCCCGTAGCAATCAGCCCCAGCATTTT.

This clonotype came up many times. The chain carries TRBV10-3 and TRBJ2-5, with D perhaps TRBD1 (6 bases). V was trimmed by 2 bases and J by 1 base, leaving 14 bases between them. The CDR3 runs to 16 residues. The V gene's germline CDR1 is ENHRY and CDR2 SYGVKD. CDR3 in amino acids: CAISETRKGVQETQYF. CDR3 DNA sequence: TGTGCCATCAGTGAGACCAGGAAGGGGGTCCAAGAGACCCAGTACTTC.

This clonotype is a singleton in its sample. This rearrangement joins TRBV7-8 to TRBJ2-1; 9 bases line up with TRBD2. The J call could be wrong; TRBJ2-7 is a better fit for the DNA end. The CDR3 totals 17 residues. Germline V CDR1 and CDR2: SGHVS, FQNEAQ. The CDR3 sequence: CASSPGVWVAGEREQYF. The CDR3 region has the DNA TGTGCCAGCAGCCCAGGAGTATGGGTAGCGGGAGAGCGCGAGCAGTACTTC.

The gene calls are TRBV20-1 and TRBJ2-7; no firm D call. The germline V gene has CDR1 DFQATT and CDR2 SNEGSKA (reference sequence). This CDR3 is 16 amino acids long. V was shortened by 3 bases and J by 0 bases, with 18 bases between the two germline ends. In DNA form, the CDR3 reads TGCAGTGCTAGGCCCCCCGGTTCAAGGAGCTCCTACGAGCAGTACTTC. Its translation: CSARPPGSRSSYEQYF.

This clonotype was seen repeatedly, ten times or more. Possible read error: a much larger clone is one base away. V is TRBV12-3 or TRBV12-4 and J is TRBJ2-5, with D tentatively TRBD1 (5 bases). Trimming left V 8 bases short and J 11 bases short, with 18 bases between. CDR3 length: 12 residues. CDR3 in amino acids: CASGPHRNEQYF. In DNA, the CDR3 is TGTGCCAGCGGCCCCCACAGGAATGAGCAGTACTTC.

This clonotype has a handful of counts. V gene TRBV3-1 combines with J gene TRBJ2-5, with TRBD2 identical over 14 bases. This CDR3 has 15 residues. Germline V gives CDR1 LGHDT, CDR2 YNNKEL (reference sequence). V shed 3 bases, J shed 5 bases, and the junction held 2 bases outside the gene matches. The CDR3 DNA reads TGTGCCAGCAGCCAGACTAGCGGGGGGGCGGAGACCCAGTACTTC. The encoded protein is CASSQTSGGAETQYF.

The chain has TRBV9 and TRBJ2-1, with 7 bases that match TRBD2. Germline-derived CDR1 and CDR2 are SGDLS and YYNGEE. Losses at the gene ends were 4 bases for V and 0 bases for J; bases not matched to a gene: 4. This CDR3 is 15 amino acids long. DNA for the CDR3: TGTGCCAGCAGCATGCGGGGGAGCTCCTACAATGAGCAGTTCTTC. It translates to CASSMRGSSYNEQFF.

This clonotype was recorded a few times. V and J are TRBV6-5 and TRBJ1-5; 8 bases map to TRBD1. The CDR3 contains 16 residues. Trimming at V came to 5 bases and at J to 0 bases, leaving 6 bases not matched to a gene. Germline loops: CDR1 MNHEY, CDR2 SVGAGI. The CDR3 DNA reads as TGTGCCAGCAGTCGGGGAGGGACAGGTAGCAATCAGCCCCAGCATTTT. It yields the protein CASSRGGTGSNQPQHF.

The rearrangement links TRBV2 to TRBJ1-2, with a possible D match to TRBD1 (6 bases). The V end was cut by 8 bases, the J end by 5 bases, with 18 bases between. Germline V gene sequence: CDR1 SNHLY, CDR2 FYNNEI. The CDR3 covers 14 residues. CDR3 DNA: TGTGCCAGCGGGCCGTGGACAGCTGTTTATGGCTACACCTTC. Translated, it gives CASGPWTAVYGYTF. Full variable domain (outside the CDR3, taken from reference TRBV2 and TRBJ1-2): EPEVTQTPSHQVTQMGQEVILRCVPISNHLYFYWYRQILGQKVEFLVSFYNNEISEKSEIFDDQFSVERPDGSNFTLKIRSTKLEDSAMYFCASGPWTAVYGYTFGSGTRLTVV.